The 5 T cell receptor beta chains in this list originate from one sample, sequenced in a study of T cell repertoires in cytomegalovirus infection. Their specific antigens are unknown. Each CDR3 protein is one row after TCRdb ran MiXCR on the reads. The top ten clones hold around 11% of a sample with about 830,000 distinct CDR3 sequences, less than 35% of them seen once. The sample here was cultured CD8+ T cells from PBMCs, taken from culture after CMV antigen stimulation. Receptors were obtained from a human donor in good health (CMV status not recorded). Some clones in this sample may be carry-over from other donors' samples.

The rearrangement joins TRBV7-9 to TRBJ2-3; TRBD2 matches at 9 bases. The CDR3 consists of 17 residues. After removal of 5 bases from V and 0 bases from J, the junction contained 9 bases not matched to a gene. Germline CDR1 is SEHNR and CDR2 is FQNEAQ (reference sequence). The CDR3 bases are TGTGCCAGCAGCCCCAGGGGAGCGGGGGGCAGCACAGATACGCAGTATTTT. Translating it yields CASSPRGAGGSTDTQYF.

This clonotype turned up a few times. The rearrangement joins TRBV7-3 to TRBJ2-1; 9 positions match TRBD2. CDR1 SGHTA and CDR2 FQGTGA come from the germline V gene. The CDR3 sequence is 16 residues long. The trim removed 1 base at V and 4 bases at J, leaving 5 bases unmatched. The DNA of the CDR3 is TGTGCCAGCAGCTTAATACGGCGGGGGGGGTACAATGAGCAGTTCTTC. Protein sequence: CASSLIRRGGYNEQFF. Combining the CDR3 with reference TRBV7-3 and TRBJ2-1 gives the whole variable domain GAGVSQTPSNKVTEKGKYVELRCDPISGHTALYWYRQSLGQGPEFLIYFQGTGAADDSGLPNDRFFAVRPEGSVSTLKIQRTERGDSAVYLCASSLIRRGGYNEQFFGPGTRLTVL.

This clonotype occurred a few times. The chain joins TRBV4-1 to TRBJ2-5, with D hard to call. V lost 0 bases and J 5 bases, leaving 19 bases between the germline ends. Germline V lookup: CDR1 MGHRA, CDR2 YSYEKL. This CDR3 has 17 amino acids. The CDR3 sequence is CASSQDTVLGMAETQYF. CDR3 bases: TGCGCCAGCAGCCAAGATACAGTTTTGGGGATGGCGGAGACCCAGTACTTC.

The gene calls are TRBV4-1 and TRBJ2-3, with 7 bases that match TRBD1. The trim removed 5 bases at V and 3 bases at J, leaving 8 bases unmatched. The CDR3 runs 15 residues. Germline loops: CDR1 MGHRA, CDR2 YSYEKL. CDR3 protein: CASSIDRDPTDTQYF. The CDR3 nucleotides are TGCGCCAGCAGCATCGACAGGGATCCTACAGATACGCAGTATTTT.

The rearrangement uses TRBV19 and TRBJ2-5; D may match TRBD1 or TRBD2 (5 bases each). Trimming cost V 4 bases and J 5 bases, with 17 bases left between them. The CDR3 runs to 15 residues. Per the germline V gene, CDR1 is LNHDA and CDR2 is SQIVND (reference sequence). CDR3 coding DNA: TGTGCCAGTAGTAAGGGAGAGCCAGGGTGGGAGACCCAGTACTTC. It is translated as CASSKGEPGWETQYF.